This T cell receptor beta chain was documented in a study of blood T cell repertoires in COVID-19. Whole-study context: Samples of COVID-19 (acute and convalescent) were obtained from the United States, Italy and Spain. The cDNA or gDNA used as material had been derived from T cells, B-cell-depleted T cells, or PBMCs.

This CDR3 region has 17 residues. Germline values: CDR1 SGDLS, CDR2 YYNGEE. V lost 4 bases and J lost 6, with 24 bases in between. Authors' data handling: Reference gene primer amplification yielded estimated nucleated cell counts. Sequencing was performed with immunoSEQ multiplex PCR; in TCRdb, only in-frame clones are kept and a portion is missing. The V and J calls and clone size come from that table; D and trimming were worked out from the DNA. This table has a few hundred thousand clones, around 86% appearing once. The sequence came from a woman in her twenties or thirties with active or convalescent COVID-19. Sequencing was done on a sample of peripheral blood. The rearrangement uses TRBV9 and TRBJ2-3; D may be TRBD2 (6 bases). CDR3 region: CASSLRRGGVVTDTQYF. Here the CDR3 DNA reads TGTGCCAGCAGCCTAAGAAGAGGAGGGGTTGTGACGGATACGCAGTATTTT.